Each of the 16 T cell receptor beta chains below was sequenced from the same sample in a study of cytomegalovirus exposure and HLA in healthy donors. The repertoire was sequenced with immunoSEQ multiplex PCR; TCRdb's copy has only in-frame clones and lacks some. Of around 200,000 clones in the sample, 80% to 90% were seen once. Sequenced: PBMCs. The source of these receptors is a woman under 30 in good health and CMV-seronegative.

The V and J genes are TRBV2 and TRBJ1-5, with unresolved D. Between the trimmed V and J ends, which lost 4 bases and 5 bases, there was a span of 12 bases. Germline V gene sequence: CDR1 SNHLY, CDR2 FYNNEI. The CDR3 sequence is 14 residues long. The CDR3 region has the DNA TGTGCCAGCAGTGGTGGAGGATTATATCAGCCCCAGCATTTT. Translation gives CASSGGGLYQPQHF. The whole variable domain, remainder taken from reference TRBV2 and TRBJ1-5, is EPEVTQTPSHQVTQMGQEVILRCVPISNHLYFYWYRQILGQKVEFLVSFYNNEISEKSEIFDDQFSVERPDGSNFTLKIRSTKLEDSAMYFCASSGGGLYQPQHFGDGTRLSIL.

The rearrangement uses TRBV7-9 and TRBJ2-3; TRBD2 matches at 14 bases. Germline V lookup: CDR1 SEHNR, CDR2 FQNEAQ (reference sequence). V shed 4 bases, J shed 3 bases, and the junction held 12 bases outside the gene matches. This CDR3 region has 19 residues. This CDR3 reads CASSSRRGLAGEGTDTQYF. DNA for the CDR3: TGTGCCAGCAGCTCCCGAAGGGGACTAGCGGGGGAAGGGACAGATACGCAGTATTTT.

This chain joins TRBV7-2 and TRBJ1-2, with D possibly being TRBD1 (5 bases). This CDR3 has 16 amino acids. V lost 1 base and J lost 2, with 14 bases in between. Germline CDR1 reads SGHTA; CDR2 reads FQGNSA. The CDR3 nucleotides are TGTGCCAGCAGCTTAGTGGGCTCAGGGCCGAACTATGGCTACACCTTC. It specifies CASSLVGSGPNYGYTF.

The chain links TRBV5-4 to TRBJ2-3; 8 bases are a match to TRBD2. V was clipped by 4 bases and J by 4 bases; unmatched bases: 5. Germline V gene data show CDR1 as SGHNT and CDR2 as YYREEE (reference sequence). The CDR3 length is 14 residues. The CDR3 bases are TGTGCCAGCAGCCATAGGACTAGCCCAGATACGCAGTATTTT. Residues: CASSHRTSPDTQYF.

The J gene is TRBJ1-1, the V gene TRBV28; D perhaps matches TRBD1 (6 bases). Germline V gene data show CDR1 as MDHEN and CDR2 as SYDVKM. V was shortened by 4 bases and J by 1 base, with 16 bases between the two germline ends. CDR3 length: 16 residues. Written as DNA, the CDR3 is TGTGCCAGCAGTTCAGACCACAGGACAGCGAACACTGAAGCTTTCTTT. Residues: CASSSDHRTANTEAFF. The whole variable domain, remainder taken from reference TRBV28 and TRBJ1-1, is DVKVTQSSRYLVKRTGEKVFLECVQDMDHENMFWYRQDPGLGLRLIYFSYDVKMKEKGDIPEGYSVSREKKERFSLILESASTNQTSMYLCASSSDHRTANTEAFFGQGTRLTVV.

The gene calls are TRBV27 and TRBJ1-5; D perhaps matches TRBD1 (6 bases). The CDR3 covers 16 residues. Germline V gene data show CDR1 as MNHEY and CDR2 as SMNVEV (reference sequence). Trimming cost V 5 bases and J 5 bases, with 19 bases left between them. CDR3 region: CASSPYTGRGDQPQHF. CDR3 DNA sequence: TGTGCCAGCAGTCCGTACACAGGGAGAGGGGATCAGCCCCAGCATTTT.

CDR3 nucleotides: TGTGCCAGCTCACCACAGCCGACAGGAAGCTCTGGAAACACCATATATTTT. Its protein is CASSPQPTGSSGNTIYF. The gene calls are TRBV18 and TRBJ1-3; weak D call: TRBD1 (6 bases). The CDR3 runs 17 residues. The V and J ends lost 1 base and 0 bases respectively, with 13 bases between them. Germline CDR1 KGHSH, CDR2 LQKENI.

This rearrangement joins TRBV27 to TRBJ2-1; D perhaps matches TRBD2 (5 bases). V was shortened by 5 bases and J by 6 bases, with 14 bases between the two germline ends. The CDR3 extends over 14 amino acids. Germline CDR1 is MNHEY and CDR2 is SMNVEV (reference sequence). DNA of the CDR3: TGTGCCAGCAGTCCGAGCGGACTTGTCAATGAGCAGTTCTTC. Encoded protein: CASSPSGLVNEQFF.

The chain couples TRBV27 to TRBJ2-1, with 9 nucleotides matching TRBD2. Germline lookup yields CDR1 MNHEY and CDR2 SMNVEV (reference sequence). The CDR3 covers 16 residues. J was trimmed by 7 bases and V by 4 bases; bases with no gene match: 11. The CDR3 sequence: CASSSSTGLADNEQFF. DNA of the CDR3: TGTGCCAGCAGTTCCAGCACGGGACTAGCTGATAATGAGCAGTTCTTC.

This clone appeared a single time. The chain joins TRBV5-1 to TRBJ1-3; a possible D gene is TRBD1 (5 bases). CDR1 SGHRS and CDR2 YFSETQ come from the germline V gene. Trimming removed 0 bases from V and 2 bases from J, with 9 bases in between. The CDR3 is 15 residues long. CDR3 coding DNA: TGCGCCAGCAGCTTGGGACAGACCACTGGAAACACCATATATTTT. The encoded protein is CASSLGQTTGNTIYF. Supplemented by reference TRBV5-1 and TRBJ1-3, the full variable domain reads KAGVTQTPRYLIKTRGQQVTLSCSPISGHRSVSWYQQTPGQGLQFLFEYFSETQRNKGNFPGRFSGRQFSNSRSEMNVSTLELGDSALYLCASSLGQTTGNTIYFGEGSWLTVV.

The V and J genes are TRBV7-2 and TRBJ2-7; D remains unclear. V lost 5 bases and J 3 bases, leaving 11 bases between the germline ends. Germline V gene lookup returns CDR1 SGHTA and CDR2 FQGNSA. The CDR3 runs 13 residues. The CDR3 region is CASSPLEDYEQYF. DNA of the CDR3: TGTGCCAGCAGCCCTCTAGAAGACTACGAGCAGTACTTC.

The V gene is TRBV9, the J gene TRBJ2-3, with D possibly matching TRBD2 (6 bases). The CDR3 has 15 amino acids. CDR1 and CDR2 (germline): SGDLS, YYNGEE. The V end lost 0 bases, the J end lost 3 bases, and 11 bases lay between the germline ends. CDR3 nucleotides: TGTGCCAGCAGCGTAGTAGTGGAGGGGACAGATACGCAGTATTTT. Translation: CASSVVVEGTDTQYF.

The V and J genes are TRBV11-3 and TRBJ2-7; 9 bases are shared with TRBD1. The V gene end was trimmed by 5 bases and the J gene end by 3 bases; junction bases not matched to a gene: 5. Per germline, CDR1 SGHNT and CDR2 YENEEA. The CDR3 totals 14 residues. In DNA, the CDR3 is TGTGCCAGCAGCCTCACGACAGGGGGCTACGAGCAGTACTTC. It specifies CASSLTTGGYEQYF.

This chain links TRBV25-1 with TRBJ1-1; D unclear. Germline lookup yields CDR1 MGHDK and CDR2 SYGVNS. The V end lost 2 bases, the J end lost 3 bases, and 10 bases lay between the germline ends. CDR3 length equals 14 residues. This CDR3 reads CASSEGSEDTEAFF. The CDR3 nucleotides are TGTGCCAGCAGTGAAGGTTCAGAAGACACTGAAGCTTTCTTT. The full variable domain, completed using reference TRBV25-1 and TRBJ1-1, is EADIYQTPRYLVIGTGKKITLECSQTMGHDKMYWYQQDPGMELHLIHYSYGVNSTEKGDLSSESTVSRIRTEHFPLTLESARPSHTSQYLCASSEGSEDTEAFFGQGTRLTVV.

The chain couples TRBV5-6 to TRBJ2-5, with unresolved D. CDR1 is SGHDT and CDR2 is YYEEEE in the germline V gene. This CDR3 region has 12 residues. The V end was cut by 4 bases, the J end by 11 bases, with 15 bases between. The CDR3 spells CASSQSADTQYF. As DNA, the CDR3 is TGTGCCAGCAGCCAAAGTGCCGACACTCAGTACTTC.

This rearrangement joins TRBV6-5 to TRBJ2-1; D might be TRBD1 (6 bases). This CDR3 is built from 15 residues. Germline V CDR1 and CDR2: MNHEY, SVGAGI. V gave up 5 bases and J gave up 0 bases, with 11 bases separating them. CDR3 loop: CASSQGRTSYNEQFF. In nucleotides, the CDR3 is TGTGCCAGCAGTCAGGGGCGAACCTCCTACAATGAGCAGTTCTTC.